These 27 T cell receptor beta chains were all obtained from the same sample, sequenced in a study of early T cells in non-severe SARS-CoV-2 infection. Via MiXCR, TCRdb re-called the 5' RACE reads, giving one row per CDR3 protein. The sample consists of around 30,000 distinct CDR3 sequences, around 4% of them appearing once. The specimen sequenced was whole blood. All receptors come from an adult who was a healthcare worker with PCR-confirmed SARS-CoV-2 infection or an uninfected control (not recorded which).

This clonotype was counted only a few times. V and J are TRBV5-6 and TRBJ2-5; 8 nucleotides match TRBD2. The CDR3 has 16 amino acids. The germline CDR1 and CDR2 sequences are SGHDT and YYEEEE. With 2 bases clipped from V and 3 bases from J, the junction kept 9 bases outside the gene matches. The chain's CDR3 is CASSFGPGLVEETQYF. The CDR3 DNA follows: TGTGCCAGCAGCTTCGGTCCGGGACTAGTCGAAGAGACCCAGTACTTC.

This clonotype was seen more than once but under ten times. V gene TRBV20-1 combines with J gene TRBJ2-7; 8 bases align to TRBD2. Germline V CDR1 and CDR2: DFQATT, SNEGSKA (reference sequence). The trim removed 1 base at V and 4 bases at J, leaving 0 bases unmatched. The CDR3 runs 12 residues. CDR3 sequence: CSARGLAYEQYF. DNA for the CDR3: TGCAGTGCTAGAGGACTAGCGTACGAGCAGTACTTC.

There are many counts of this clonotype. The chain recombines TRBV14 with TRBJ2-4; D perhaps matches TRBD2 (6 bases). CDR3 length: 16 residues. Germline values: CDR1 SGHDN, CDR2 FVKESK. V was clipped by 0 bases and J by 0 bases, with 9 bases between them. The chain's CDR3 is CASSQEVGGAKNIQYF. The CDR3 bases are TGTGCCAGCAGCCAAGAGGTCGGGGGAGCCAAAAACATTCAGTACTTC.

By its share, this clonotype is medium-sized. The rearrangement joins TRBV11-2 to TRBJ2-5; D possibly corresponds to TRBD2 (7 bases). Germline CDR1 reads SGHAT; CDR2 reads FQNNGV. Deletions cut 4 bases from V and 1 base from J, with 16 bases between. This CDR3 has 16 amino acids. CDR3 protein: CASSSSWGGGQETQYF. The CDR3 bases are TGTGCCAGCAGCTCGAGCTGGGGAGGGGGCCAAGAGACCCAGTACTTC.

A few counts support this clonotype. The V and J genes are TRBV5-4 and TRBJ2-2; unclear D gene. V lost 0 bases and J 1 base, leaving 4 bases between the germline ends. The CDR3 runs 14 residues. Germline CDR1 SGHNT, CDR2 YYREEE (reference sequence). CDR3 residues: CASSLVRNTGELFF. The DNA for the CDR3 is TGTGCCAGCAGCTTGGTTCGGAACACCGGGGAGCTGTTTTTT.

This clonotype showed up many times. The chain uses TRBV10-3 and TRBJ1-3; 10 bases line up with TRBD1. This CDR3 contains 15 residues. V shed 4 bases and J 4 bases; nucleotides not matched to a gene: 4. Germline-derived CDR1 and CDR2 are ENHRY and SYGVKD. Here the CDR3 reads CAISGGQGFGNTIYF. The CDR3 nucleotides read TGTGCCATCAGTGGGGGACAGGGGTTCGGAAACACCATATATTTT.

This clonotype was seen many times. This chain links TRBV2 with TRBJ1-5; D is perhaps TRBD1 (5 bases). Germline V CDR1 and CDR2: SNHLY, FYNNEI. The CDR3 runs to 13 residues. V was pared by 7 bases and J by 1 base, with 8 bases between. The CDR3 sequence: CASNRDSNQPQHF. The CDR3 DNA is TGTGCCAGCAACCGGGACAGCAATCAGCCCCAGCATTTT.

This clonotype occurred many times. The genes are TRBV14 and TRBJ2-5; weak D call: TRBD2 (6 bases). V lost 4 bases and J lost 3, with 9 bases in between. The CDR3 spans 13 residues. CDR1 and CDR2 from the germline V gene are SGHDN and FVKESK. CDR3 in amino acids: CASSRLGEETQYF. The CDR3 coding sequence is TGTGCCAGCAGCCGACTAGGTGAAGAGACCCAGTACTTC.

This clonotype was seen many times. The CDR3 loop reads CASRLAGGISYNEQFF. DNA of the CDR3: TGTGCCAGTAGACTAGCGGGAGGGATTTCCTACAATGAGCAGTTCTTC. The chain combines TRBV27 with TRBJ2-1, with 14 bases matching TRBD2. V lost 9 bases and J lost 1; bases outside the gene matches: 5. The CDR3 length is 16 residues. Germline loops: CDR1 MNHEY, CDR2 SMNVEV (reference sequence).

This clonotype was recorded at least ten times. V is TRBV5-1 and J is TRBJ2-3, with 7 bases matching TRBD2. The CDR3 contains 16 residues. V gave up 0 bases and J gave up 2 bases; unmatched junction bases: 6. The germline gives CDR1 SGHRS, CDR2 YFSETQ. CDR3 coding DNA: TGCGCCAGCAGCTTGGCCGAGCTAGCGGACACAGATACGCAGTATTTT. This codes for CASSLAELADTDTQYF.

There are many counts of this clonotype. V usage is TRBV5-1 and J usage is TRBJ2-7; D is possibly TRBD1 or TRBD2 (5 bases each). Germline V gene lookup returns CDR1 SGHRS and CDR2 YFSETQ. Between the trimmed V and J ends, which lost 4 bases and 1 base, there was a span of 9 bases. The CDR3 runs 13 residues. The CDR3 nucleotides read TGCGCCAGCAGCCGGGACGGGTCCTACGAGCAGTACTTC. Its translation: CASSRDGSYEQYF.

The sample holds a few counts of this clonotype. This rearrangement joins TRBV9 to TRBJ1-3; D is uncertain. V lost 0 bases to trimming and J lost 2 bases, with 3 bases between them. Germline V gives CDR1 SGDLS, CDR2 YYNGEE. The CDR3 extends over 13 amino acids. CDR3 protein: CASSVGTGNTIYF. The CDR3 DNA sequence: TGTGCCAGCAGCGTAGGGACTGGAAACACCATATATTTT.

This clonotype was detected ten times or more. V gene TRBV7-2 combines with J gene TRBJ2-2; 7 bases map to TRBD2. The V and J ends lost 5 bases and 13 bases, in that order; junction bases with no gene match: 7. There are 12 residues in the CDR3. In germline, CDR1 is SGHTA, CDR2 FQGNSA. The CDR3 protein is CASSPSGGRLFF. In DNA, the CDR3 is TGTGCCAGCAGCCCGTCGGGCGGGAGGCTGTTTTTT.

In this sample, this clonotype turned up a few times. The chain has TRBV28 and TRBJ2-3; either TRBD1 or TRBD2 may supply D (5 bases each). This CDR3 region has 15 residues. The V gene lost 6 bases and the J gene lost 2 bases, with 15 bases spanning the gap. From germline, CDR1 is MDHEN and CDR2 SYDVKM. The DNA for the CDR3 is TGTGCCAGCAGCCCCGGGACGACTTACACAGATACGCAGTATTTT. Its protein product is CASSPGTTYTDTQYF.

This clonotype was found many times. The chain recombines TRBV7-2 with TRBJ2-2, with 11 bases aligning to TRBD2. The length of the CDR3 is 16 residues. V gave up 0 bases and J gave up 5 bases; unmatched junction bases: 2. Germline V gene data show CDR1 as SGHTA and CDR2 as FQGNSA. The CDR3 spells CASSLAVAGGTGELFF. The CDR3 DNA reads as TGTGCCAGCAGCTTAGCGGTAGCGGGAGGGACCGGGGAGCTGTTTTTT.

This clonotype was seen many times. V gene TRBV4-1 combines with J gene TRBJ2-1, with D possibly matching TRBD2 (6 bases). CDR3 size: 16 residues. Trimming took 0 bases from V and 4 from J, leaving 13 bases between them. Germline V lookup: CDR1 MGHRA, CDR2 YSYEKL. Here the CDR3 DNA reads TGCGCCAGCAGCCAAGAACCAGCCGGGGGATACAATGAGCAGTTCTTC. Its protein is CASSQEPAGGYNEQFF.

This chain connects TRBV5-4 to TRBJ2-7; D not certain. The CDR3 loop spans 14 amino acids. Germline CDR1 is SGHNT and CDR2 is YYREEE (reference sequence). Trimming took 2 bases from V and 3 from J, leaving 12 bases between them. CDR3 nucleotides: TGTGCCAGCAGCTTAGGAGCCTCGTTCTACGAGCAGTACTTC. Its translation: CASSLGASFYEQYF. Supplemented by reference TRBV5-4 and TRBJ2-7, the full variable domain reads ETGVTQSPTHLIKTRGQQVTLRCSSQSGHNTVSWYQQALGQGPQFIFQYYREEENGRGNFPPRFSGLQFPNYSSELNVNALELDDSALYLCASSLGASFYEQYFGPGTRLTVT.

In this sample, this clonotype is medium-sized. The J gene is TRBJ2-1, the V gene TRBV11-2; 8 positions agree with TRBD2. The CDR3 has 19 amino acids. Trimming removed 4 bases from V and 0 bases from J; junction bases left unmatched: 14. Germline lookup yields CDR1 SGHAT and CDR2 FQNNGV. The CDR3 reads CASSSGHKIAGLSYNEQFF. CDR3 DNA sequence: TGTGCCAGCAGCTCAGGCCATAAGATAGCGGGACTCTCCTACAATGAGCAGTTCTTC.

This clonotype has ten or more counts. The rearrangement links TRBV25-1 to TRBJ1-4; D may be TRBD1 (5 bases). The CDR3 spans 13 residues. V lost 7 bases and J lost 8, with 14 bases in between. Per the germline V gene, CDR1 is MGHDK and CDR2 is SYGVNS. This CDR3 is CASTPAGGEKLFF. As DNA, the CDR3 is TGTGCCAGCACCCCCGCCGGGGGGGAAAAACTGTTTTTT. Full variable domain (rest looked up from reference TRBV25-1 and TRBJ1-4): EADIYQTPRYLVIGTGKKITLECSQTMGHDKMYWYQQDPGMELHLIHYSYGVNSTEKGDLSSESTVSRIRTEHFPLTLESARPSHTSQYLCASTPAGGEKLFFGSGTQLSVL.

The CDR3 sequence is CASSFRGGTDTQYF. The CDR3 DNA sequence: TGTGCCAGCAGCTTCCGGGGGGGCACAGATACGCAGTATTTT. The rearrangement links TRBV7-3 to TRBJ2-3; 7 positions match TRBD2. CDR3 length: 14 amino acids. Germline V lookup: CDR1 SGHTA, CDR2 FQGTGA. Unmatched junction bases numbered 1, after V lost 3 bases and J lost 1 base.

At least ten counts were recorded for this clonotype. V is TRBV5-1 and J is TRBJ1-5; D might be TRBD1 (5 bases). This CDR3 is built from 18 residues. The V gene lost 0 bases and the J gene lost 3 bases, with 19 bases spanning the gap. The germline V gene has CDR1 SGHRS and CDR2 YFSETQ. Written as DNA, the CDR3 is TGCGCCAGCAGCTTGGTTCCGGGGGTGTTGGGCACCAATCAGCCCCAGCATTTT. It specifies CASSLVPGVLGTNQPQHF.

In this sample, this clonotype turned up a few times. V gene TRBV19 combines with J gene TRBJ2-2, with unresolved D. The CDR3 length is 12 residues. V shed 5 bases and J shed 3 bases, with 4 bases lying between them. From germline, CDR1 is LNHDA and CDR2 SQIVND (reference sequence). The CDR3 DNA sequence: TGTGCCAGTAGTTGGGACACCGGGGAGCTGTTTTTT. It translates to CASSWDTGELFF.

The sample holds many counts of this clonotype. The chain links TRBV20-1 to TRBJ2-5; D gene uncertain. The V end was cut by 6 bases, the J end by 4 bases, with 15 bases between. Germline CDR1 DFQATT, CDR2 SNEGSKA (reference sequence). The CDR3 runs 13 residues. DNA for the CDR3: TGCAGTGCACCGGCGACGGCGGCAGAGACCCAGTACTTC. Its translation: CSAPATAAETQYF.

This chain connects TRBV29-1 to TRBJ2-1; D may match TRBD1 or TRBD2 (5 bases each). This CDR3 contains 12 residues. Between the trimmed V and J ends, which lost 3 bases and 10 bases, there was a span of 13 bases. Germline V gene sequence: CDR1 SQVTM, CDR2 ANQGSEA. CDR3 loop: CSVEGGRDEQFF. CDR3 coding DNA: TGCAGCGTTGAGGGTGGAAGGGACGAGCAGTTCTTC.

Many counts were recorded for this clonotype. This chain joins TRBV7-8 and TRBJ1-1, with D possibly matching TRBD1 (5 bases). Germline loops: CDR1 SGHVS, CDR2 FQNEAQ. This CDR3 region has 13 residues. Trimming shortened V by 2 bases and J by 5 bases, and 9 bases separated the two germline ends. CDR3 sequence: CASSLRGRTEAFF. In DNA, the CDR3 is TGTGCCAGCAGCTTACGGGGGAGAACTGAAGCTTTCTTT.

This clonotype turned up a few times. CDR3 coding DNA: TGTGCCAGCATTAGTGGCCTGAACACTGAAGCTTTCTTT. Its translation: CASISGLNTEAFF. The chain joins TRBV25-1 to TRBJ1-1; D not certain. V gave up 7 bases and J gave up 0 bases, with 9 bases separating them. Germline V gene sequence: CDR1 MGHDK, CDR2 SYGVNS. The CDR3 totals 13 residues.

The sample holds many counts of this clonotype. The chain employs TRBV2 and TRBJ2-1, with TRBD2 matching over 11 bases. This CDR3 has 13 amino acids. Germline lookup yields CDR1 SNHLY and CDR2 FYNNEI. Germline trimming cut 7 bases from V and 15 bases from J; bases unmatched to any gene: 11. The CDR3 DNA reads as TGTGCCAGCAAGGAGTTAGCGGGAGGGCCTGGGTTCTTC. Protein product: CASKELAGGPGFF.